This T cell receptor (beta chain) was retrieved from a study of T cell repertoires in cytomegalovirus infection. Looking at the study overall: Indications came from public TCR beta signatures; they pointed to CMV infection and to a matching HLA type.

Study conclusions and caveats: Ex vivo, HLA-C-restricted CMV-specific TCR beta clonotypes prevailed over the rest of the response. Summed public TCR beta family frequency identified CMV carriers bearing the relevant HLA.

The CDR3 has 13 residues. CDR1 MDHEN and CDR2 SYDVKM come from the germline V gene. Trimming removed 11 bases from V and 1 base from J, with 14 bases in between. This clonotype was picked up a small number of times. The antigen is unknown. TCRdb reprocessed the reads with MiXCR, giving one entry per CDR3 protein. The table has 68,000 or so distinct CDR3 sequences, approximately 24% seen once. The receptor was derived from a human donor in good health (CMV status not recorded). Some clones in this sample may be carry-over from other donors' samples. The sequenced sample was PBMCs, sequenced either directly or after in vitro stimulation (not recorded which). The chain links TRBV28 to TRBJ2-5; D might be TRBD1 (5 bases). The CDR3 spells CAGQGASQETQYF. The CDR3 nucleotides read TGTGCCGGCCAAGGGGCCTCCCAAGAGACCCAGTACTTC.